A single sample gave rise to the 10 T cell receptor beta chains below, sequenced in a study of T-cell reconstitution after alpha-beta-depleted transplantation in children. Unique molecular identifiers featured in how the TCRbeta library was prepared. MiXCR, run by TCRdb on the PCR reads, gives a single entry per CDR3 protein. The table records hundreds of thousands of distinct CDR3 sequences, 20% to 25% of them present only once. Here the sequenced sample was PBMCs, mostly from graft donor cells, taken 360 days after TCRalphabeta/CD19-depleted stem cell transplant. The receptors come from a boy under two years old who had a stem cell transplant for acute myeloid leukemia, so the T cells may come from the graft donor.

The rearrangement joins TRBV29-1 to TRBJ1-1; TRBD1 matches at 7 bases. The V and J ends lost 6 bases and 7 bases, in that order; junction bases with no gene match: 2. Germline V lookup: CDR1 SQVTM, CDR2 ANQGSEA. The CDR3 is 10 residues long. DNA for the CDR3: TGCAGCGTAAACAGGGGTGAAGCTTTCTTT. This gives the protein CSVNRGEAFF.

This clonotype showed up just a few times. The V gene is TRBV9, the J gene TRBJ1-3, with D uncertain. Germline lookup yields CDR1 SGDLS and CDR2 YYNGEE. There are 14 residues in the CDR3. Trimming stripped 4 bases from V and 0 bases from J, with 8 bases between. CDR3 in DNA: TGTGCCAGCAGCTTAGTAGGCTCTGGAAACACCATATATTTT. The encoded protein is CASSLVGSGNTIYF. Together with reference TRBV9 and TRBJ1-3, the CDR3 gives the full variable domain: DSGVTQTPKHLITATGQRVTLRCSPRSGDLSVYWYQQSLDQGLQFLIQYYNGEERAKGNILERFSAQQFPDLHSELNLSSLELGDSALYFCASSLVGSGNTIYFGEGSWLTVV.

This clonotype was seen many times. The CDR3 nucleotides read TGTGCCAGCAGTTTGGGTTGGACTAGCGGCTCATACAATGAGCAGTTCTTC. It yields the protein CASSLGWTSGSYNEQFF. The rearrangement joins TRBV12-3 or TRBV12-4 to TRBJ2-1; 10 bases line up with TRBD2. CDR3 length: 17 amino acids. V lost 3 bases and J lost 4; bases outside the gene matches: 9.

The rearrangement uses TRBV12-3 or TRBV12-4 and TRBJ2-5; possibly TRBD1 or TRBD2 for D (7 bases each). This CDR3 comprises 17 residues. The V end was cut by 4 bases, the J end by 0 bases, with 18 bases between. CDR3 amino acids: CASSSKRRGTDQETQYF. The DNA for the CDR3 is TGTGCCAGCAGTTCCAAAAGGCGGGGGACAGACCAAGAGACCCAGTACTTC.

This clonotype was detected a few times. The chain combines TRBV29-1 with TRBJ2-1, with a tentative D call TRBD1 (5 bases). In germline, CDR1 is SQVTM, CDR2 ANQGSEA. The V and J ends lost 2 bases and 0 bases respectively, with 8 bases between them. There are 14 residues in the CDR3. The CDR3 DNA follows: TGCAGCGTTGAATGGGGCCCCTCCTACAATGAGCAGTTCTTC. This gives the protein CSVEWGPSYNEQFF.

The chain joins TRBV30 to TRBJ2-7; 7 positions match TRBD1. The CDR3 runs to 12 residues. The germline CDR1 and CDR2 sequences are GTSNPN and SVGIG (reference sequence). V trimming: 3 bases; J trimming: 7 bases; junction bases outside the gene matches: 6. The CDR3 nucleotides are TGTGCCTGGAGGGGACAGTGGGGGGAGCAGTACTTC. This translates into CAWRGQWGEQYF.

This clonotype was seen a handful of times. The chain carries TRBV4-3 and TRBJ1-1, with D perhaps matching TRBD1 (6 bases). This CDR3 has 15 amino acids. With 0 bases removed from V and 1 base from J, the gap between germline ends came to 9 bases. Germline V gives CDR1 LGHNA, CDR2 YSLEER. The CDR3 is CASSQDPGENTEAFF. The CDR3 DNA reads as TGCGCCAGCAGCCAAGATCCAGGGGAGAACACTGAAGCTTTCTTT.

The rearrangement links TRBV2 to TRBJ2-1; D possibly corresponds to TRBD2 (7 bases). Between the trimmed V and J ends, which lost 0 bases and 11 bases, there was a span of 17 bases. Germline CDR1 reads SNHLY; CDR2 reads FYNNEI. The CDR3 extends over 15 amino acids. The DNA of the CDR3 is TGTGCCAGCAGTGAAGCGTACGGGGGGCCAATGAAGCAGTTCTTC. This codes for CASSEAYGGPMKQFF.

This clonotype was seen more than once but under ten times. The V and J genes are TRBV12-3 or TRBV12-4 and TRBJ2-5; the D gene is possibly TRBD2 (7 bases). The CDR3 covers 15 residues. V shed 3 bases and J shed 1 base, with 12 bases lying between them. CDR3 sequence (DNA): TGTGCCAGCAGTTTTGCGGGGGCACTCCAAGAGACCCAGTACTTC. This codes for CASSFAGALQETQYF.

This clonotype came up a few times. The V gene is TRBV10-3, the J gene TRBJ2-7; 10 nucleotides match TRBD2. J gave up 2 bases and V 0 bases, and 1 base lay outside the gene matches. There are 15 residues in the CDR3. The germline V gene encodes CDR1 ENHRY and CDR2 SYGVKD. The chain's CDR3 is CAISESSGGTYEQYV. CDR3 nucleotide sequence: TGTGCCATCAGTGAGTCTAGCGGGGGGACCTACGAGCAGTACGTC.